The entry that follows covers one T cell receptor beta chain sequence. Germline CDR1 ENHRY, CDR2 SYGVKD. This CDR3 spans 11 amino acids. V lost 10 bases and J 5 bases, leaving 11 bases between the germline ends. The data were taken from a study of blood T cell repertoires in COVID-19. The overall study: In each case, the material was cDNA or gDNA derived from T cells, B-cell-depleted T cells, or PBMCs.

How the authors handled the data: From reference gene primer amplification, estimates of nucleated cell counts were derived. The method was immunoSEQ multiplex PCR; TCRdb's version includes in-frame clones alone and lacks a portion of them. V and J calls and clone size are given by that table; D and trimming were obtained from the DNA. The sample yields tens of thousands of clones, roughly 72% seen once. The sample was peripheral blood. V and J are TRBV10-3 and TRBJ2-5; D is perhaps TRBD2 (6 bases). The receptor was isolated from a woman in her 70s with COVID-19, enrolled during active disease. CDR3: CATLRGETQYF. The CDR3 DNA reads as TGTGCCACCCTCCGGGGGGAGACCCAGTACTTC.